This is a list of T cell receptor beta chains from one sample in a study of blood T cell repertoires in COVID-19. Assay: immunoSEQ multiplex PCR; the TCRdb copy retains only in-frame clones and omits some. The sample lists 200,000 to 250,000 clones, under 90% occurring once. Sequencing was done on a sample of peripheral blood. These receptors all come from a woman aged 80 or older with active or convalescent COVID-19. Both conserved end residues are part of each CDR3. The D gene is left open where the match is weak. For some rows the clone size is stated as once, few or many, or as a class when expanded; others skip it.

CDR3nt: TGTGCCAGCAGCCAAGTGAGACAGGGTGACTATGGCTACACCTTC
CDR3aa: CASSQVRQGDYGYTF
j_gene: TRBJ1-2
abundance: -
len: 15
d_gene: TRBD1
v_gene: TRBV3-1/TRBV3-2

CDR3nt: TGTGCCTGGAGTGTATCGTCGGGGGTAGGGGGCTACACCTTC
CDR3aa: CAWSVSSGVGGYTF
j_gene: TRBJ1-2
abundance: -
len: 14
d_gene: -
v_gene: TRBV30

CDR3nt: TGTGCCGTAGGACGGAGCGGGAGTGCCTACGAGCAGTACTTC
CDR3aa: CAVGRSGSAYEQYF
j_gene: TRBJ2-7
abundance: once
len: 14
d_gene: TRBD2
v_gene: TRBV19

CDR3nt: TGTGCCAGCAGTGAATTTGCGGGAGTTGAATACAATGAGCAGTTCTTC
CDR3aa: CASSEFAGVEYNEQFF
j_gene: TRBJ2-1
abundance: -
len: 16
d_gene: TRBD2
v_gene: TRBV6-1

CDR3nt: TGTGCCAGCAGTCAGACGGGGGCAGGGGGCCTCAAAAACATTCAGTACTTC
CDR3aa: CASSQTGAGGLKNIQYF
j_gene: TRBJ2-4
abundance: -
len: 17
d_gene: TRBD1
v_gene: TRBV11-3

CDR3nt: TGTGCCAGCAGCTTAGGTGGGGGGTCCTACGAGCAGTACTTC
CDR3aa: CASSLGGGSYEQYF
j_gene: TRBJ2-7
abundance: -
len: 14
d_gene: -
v_gene: TRBV7-8

CDR3nt: TGTGCCAGTAGTATAACAGAAATCAATCAGCCCCAGCATTTT
CDR3aa: CASSITEINQPQHF
j_gene: TRBJ1-5
abundance: once
len: 14
d_gene: -
v_gene: TRBV19

CDR3nt: TGCGCCAGCAGCTTGGAACTAGCGGGGGCCACAGATACGCAGTATTTT
CDR3aa: CASSLELAGATDTQYF
j_gene: TRBJ2-3
abundance: -
len: 16
d_gene: TRBD2
v_gene: TRBV5-1

CDR3nt: TGCAGCGACTCCGGGACAGGGGGCGGTGAGACCCAGTACTTC
CDR3aa: CSDSGTGGGETQYF
j_gene: TRBJ2-5
abundance: once
len: 14
d_gene: TRBD1
v_gene: TRBV29-1

CDR3nt: TGTGCCAGCTCCCGCACTCAGGGAACAACTAATGAAAAACTGTTTTTT
CDR3aa: CASSRTQGTTNEKLFF
j_gene: TRBJ1-4
abundance: -
len: 16
d_gene: -
v_gene: TRBV18

CDR3nt: TGTGCCTTTTCCCGGGACACTGCCTACGAGCAGTACTTC
CDR3aa: CAFSRDTAYEQYF
j_gene: TRBJ2-7
abundance: -
len: 13
d_gene: -
v_gene: TRBV30

CDR3nt: TGTGCCAGCAGTCCGCAAGCCACAGGGGAGAACACTGAAGCTTTCTTT
CDR3aa: CASSPQATGENTEAFF
j_gene: TRBJ1-1
abundance: -
len: 16
d_gene: TRBD1
v_gene: TRBV27

CDR3nt: TGTGCCAGCAGCTTAGCGCAGGGGATCACTGAAGCTTTCTTT
CDR3aa: CASSLAQGITEAFF
j_gene: TRBJ1-1
abundance: -
len: 14
d_gene: -
v_gene: TRBV11-1

CDR3nt: TGTGCCTGGAGTGCCCACAGGGGAACTGGAAACACCATATATTTT
CDR3aa: CAWSAHRGTGNTIYF
j_gene: TRBJ1-3
abundance: -
len: 15
d_gene: TRBD1
v_gene: TRBV30

CDR3nt: TGTGCCTGCCAAGCACAGCCTAGCGGGGGTACGCAGTATTTT
CDR3aa: CACQAQPSGGTQYF
j_gene: TRBJ2-3
abundance: -
len: 14
d_gene: TRBD2
v_gene: TRBV30

CDR3nt: TGTGCCAGCAGCCAGGGCAGGACAAATTCACCCCTCCACTTT
CDR3aa: CASSQGRTNSPLHF
j_gene: TRBJ1-6
abundance: -
len: 14
d_gene: -
v_gene: TRBV14

CDR3nt: TGTGCCAGCTCCCAGCGGGGAGCGGGGGGGCTCGGGACCCAGTACTTC
CDR3aa: CASSQRGAGGLGTQYF
j_gene: TRBJ2-5
abundance: -
len: 16
d_gene: TRBD2
v_gene: TRBV18

CDR3nt: TGTGCCAGCAGCTTAGGTCGGGTCCGGGGCTCCTACGAGCAGTACTTC
CDR3aa: CASSLGRVRGSYEQYF
j_gene: TRBJ2-7
abundance: once
len: 16
d_gene: -
v_gene: TRBV7-2

CDR3nt: TGTGCCAGCAGTTCAGGGGGGACAGGGCCGCGGGCCCAGCATTTT
CDR3aa: CASSSGGTGPRAQHF
j_gene: TRBJ1-5
abundance: few
len: 15
d_gene: TRBD1
v_gene: TRBV6-5

CDR3nt: TGTGCCATCAGTGACAGGTCTCGTAGCTATGGCTACACCTTC
CDR3aa: CAISDRSRSYGYTF
j_gene: TRBJ1-2
abundance: -
len: 14
d_gene: -
v_gene: TRBV10-3

CDR3nt: TGTGCCAGCAGCCCCGGGACAGGGTCCTACGAGCAGTACTTC
CDR3aa: CASSPGTGSYEQYF
j_gene: TRBJ2-7
abundance: -
len: 14
d_gene: TRBD1
v_gene: TRBV3-1/TRBV3-2

CDR3nt: TGTGCCAGTAGCGGTTCTAGCACAGATACGCAGTATTTT
CDR3aa: CASSGSSTDTQYF
j_gene: TRBJ2-3
abundance: -
len: 13
d_gene: -
v_gene: TRBV19

CDR3nt: TGTGCCAGCAGCCCAACAGGACGGACTGGAAACACCATATATTTT
CDR3aa: CASSPTGRTGNTIYF
j_gene: TRBJ1-3
abundance: once
len: 15
d_gene: -
v_gene: TRBV5-4

CDR3nt: TGTGCCAGCAGAGGGGGAAGCTATGGCTACACCTTC
CDR3aa: CASRGGSYGYTF
j_gene: TRBJ1-2
abundance: -
len: 12
d_gene: -
v_gene: TRBV9

CDR3nt: TGTGCCACCAGCAGGAGTAATGAAAAACTGTTTTTT
CDR3aa: CATSRSNEKLFF
j_gene: TRBJ1-4
abundance: -
len: 12
d_gene: -
v_gene: TRBV15

CDR3nt: TGCGCCAGCAGCTTGACAGGGGATAATTCACCCCTCCACTTT
CDR3aa: CASSLTGDNSPLHF
j_gene: TRBJ1-6
abundance: few
len: 14
d_gene: TRBD1
v_gene: TRBV5-1

CDR3nt: TGTGCCAGCAGTGAATCAGGGGCAGATACGCAGTATTTT
CDR3aa: CASSESGADTQYF
j_gene: TRBJ2-3
abundance: -
len: 13
d_gene: -
v_gene: TRBV25-1

CDR3nt: TGTGCCAGCAGTTCAGGACAGGGTTTGGAGACCCAGTACTTC
CDR3aa: CASSSGQGLETQYF
j_gene: TRBJ2-5
abundance: -
len: 14
d_gene: TRBD1
v_gene: TRBV6-2/TRBV6-3

CDR3nt: TGCGCCAGCAGCTTCATCGCAGGGGTGAACACTGAAGCTTTCTTT
CDR3aa: CASSFIAGVNTEAFF
j_gene: TRBJ1-1
abundance: -
len: 15
d_gene: -
v_gene: TRBV5-1

CDR3nt: TGTGCCAGCCCAGCGGCCCTGTCGGTATTGGAAAACATTCAGTACTTC
CDR3aa: CASPAALSVLENIQYF
j_gene: TRBJ2-4
abundance: -
len: 16
d_gene: -
v_gene: TRBV5-4

CDR3nt: TGTGCCAGCAGCTTAGCGCCCAGCGGGGGATACGAGCAGTACTTC
CDR3aa: CASSLAPSGGYEQYF
j_gene: TRBJ2-7
abundance: -
len: 15
d_gene: TRBD2
v_gene: TRBV7-2

CDR3nt: TGTGCCAGCAGCAACCACCCGGCGAGACTAGCGGGGGGTTGCACAGATACGCAGTATTTT
CDR3aa: CASSNHPARLAGGCTDTQYF
j_gene: TRBJ2-3
abundance: -
len: 20
d_gene: -
v_gene: TRBV21-1

CDR3nt: TGTGCCAGCAGCTTGAACAGGGGGACTAATGAAAAACTGTTTTTT
CDR3aa: CASSLNRGTNEKLFF
j_gene: TRBJ1-4
abundance: -
len: 15
d_gene: TRBD1
v_gene: TRBV7-2

CDR3nt: TGTGCCAGCAGCCGACAGGGGGTAACTGAAGCTTTCTTT
CDR3aa: CASSRQGVTEAFF
j_gene: TRBJ1-1
abundance: -
len: 13
d_gene: TRBD1
v_gene: TRBV28

CDR3nt: TGTGCCAGCAGCTTGGGACAGCCCAATCAGCCCCAGCATTTT
CDR3aa: CASSLGQPNQPQHF
j_gene: TRBJ1-5
abundance: -
len: 14
d_gene: -
v_gene: TRBV5-5

CDR3nt: TGCGCCAGCAGCTCCGAGTTGACAGGCCCACAAGAGACCCAGTACTTC
CDR3aa: CASSSELTGPQETQYF
j_gene: TRBJ2-5
abundance: -
len: 16
d_gene: -
v_gene: TRBV5-1

CDR3nt: TGTGCCAGTAGTCAGGGGACAGGGGCCAATCAGCCCCAGCATTTT
CDR3aa: CASSQGTGANQPQHF
j_gene: TRBJ1-5
abundance: -
len: 15
d_gene: TRBD1
v_gene: TRBV19

CDR3nt: TGCGCCAGCAGGACGGGACAGGGGGCCGATGAGCAGTTCTTC
CDR3aa: CASRTGQGADEQFF
j_gene: TRBJ2-1
abundance: -
len: 14
d_gene: TRBD1
v_gene: TRBV5-1

CDR3nt: TGCGCCAGCAGCGGCCCGGGACAGGTTTTCACTGAAGCTTTCTTT
CDR3aa: CASSGPGQVFTEAFF
j_gene: TRBJ1-1
abundance: -
len: 15
d_gene: TRBD1
v_gene: TRBV5-1

CDR3nt: TGTGCCAGCAGCAAAGGTCGGGGTAACGCCGGGACAGAGGGAACCGGGGAGCTGTTTTTT
CDR3aa: CASSKGRGNAGTEGTGELFF
j_gene: TRBJ2-2
abundance: -
len: 20
d_gene: -
v_gene: TRBV21-1

CDR3nt: TGTGCCAGCAGGTTGCAGGGCAGCTCTGGAAACACCATATATTTT
CDR3aa: CASRLQGSSGNTIYF
j_gene: TRBJ1-3
abundance: -
len: 15
d_gene: -
v_gene: TRBV6-5

CDR3nt: TGTGCCTGGAGTTCGGGGTATAGCAATCAGCCCCAGCATTTT
CDR3aa: CAWSSGYSNQPQHF
j_gene: TRBJ1-5
abundance: -
len: 14
d_gene: -
v_gene: TRBV30

CDR3nt: TGTGCCAGCAGCCAAGAGCGAGACAGCTACGAGCAGTACTTC
CDR3aa: CASSQERDSYEQYF
j_gene: TRBJ2-7
abundance: few
len: 14
d_gene: -
v_gene: TRBV4-2

CDR3nt: TGCGCCAGCAGCTTGGTAGCTAGCGGGAGGGCCTTGGAGACCCAGTACTTC
CDR3aa: CASSLVASGRALETQYF
j_gene: TRBJ2-5
abundance: -
len: 17
d_gene: TRBD2
v_gene: TRBV5-1

CDR3nt: TGCGCCAGCAGCTTTGAGGGCTACACTGAAGCTTTCTTT
CDR3aa: CASSFEGYTEAFF
j_gene: TRBJ1-1
abundance: -
len: 13
d_gene: -
v_gene: TRBV5-1

CDR3nt: TGTGCCACCAGCAGAGGGCCCCAAGATACGCAGTATTTT
CDR3aa: CATSRGPQDTQYF
j_gene: TRBJ2-3
abundance: once
len: 13
d_gene: -
v_gene: TRBV15

CDR3nt: TGTGCCAGCAGCTCGCCCGAAATAAGACTAGCGGGGGGTACAGACTACGAGCAGTACTTC
CDR3aa: CASSSPEIRLAGGTDYEQYF
j_gene: TRBJ2-7
abundance: once
len: 20
d_gene: TRBD2
v_gene: TRBV7-6

CDR3nt: TGCAGCGTTGAACAGGGGGCCGGTCAGCCCCAGCATTTT
CDR3aa: CSVEQGAGQPQHF
j_gene: TRBJ1-5
abundance: -
len: 13
d_gene: TRBD1
v_gene: TRBV29-1

CDR3nt: TGTGCCTGGAGTCTACAGGGGGGAAATGAAAAACTGTTTTTT
CDR3aa: CAWSLQGGNEKLFF
j_gene: TRBJ1-4
abundance: -
len: 14
d_gene: TRBD1
v_gene: TRBV30

CDR3nt: TGCAGTGCTAGTAGACAGGTGGGGATCGAGCAGTACTTC
CDR3aa: CSASRQVGIEQYF
j_gene: TRBJ2-7
abundance: -
len: 13
d_gene: -
v_gene: TRBV20-1

CDR3nt: TGTGCCAGTAGTATGAAACCGGGGTCCTTGAGAGGAAACACCATATATTTT
CDR3aa: CASSMKPGSLRGNTIYF
j_gene: TRBJ1-3
abundance: -
len: 17
d_gene: -
v_gene: TRBV19

CDR3nt: TGTGCCAGCAGCGTAGGGGTGGGACAGGGGGACTATGGCTACACCTTC
CDR3aa: CASSVGVGQGDYGYTF
j_gene: TRBJ1-2
abundance: -
len: 16
d_gene: TRBD1
v_gene: TRBV9

CDR3nt: TGTGCCAGCAGCCATTGGACAGGGGGGCAAGAGACCCAGTACTTC
CDR3aa: CASSHWTGGQETQYF
j_gene: TRBJ2-5
abundance: -
len: 15
d_gene: TRBD1
v_gene: TRBV3-1/TRBV3-2

CDR3nt: TGTGCCAGTAGTATATCCAGGGCCTATAGCAATCAGCCCCAGCATTTT
CDR3aa: CASSISRAYSNQPQHF
j_gene: TRBJ1-5
abundance: -
len: 16
d_gene: -
v_gene: TRBV19